The sequence of this TCR beta chain was determined in a study of blood T cell repertoires in COVID-19. Sequenced by immunoSEQ multiplex PCR; TCRdb stores in-frame clones only, minus some. Of about 100,000 clones in the sample, over 75% were seen once. Per the germline V gene, CDR1 is GTSNPN and CDR2 is SVGIG (reference sequence). This CDR3 region has 14 residues. The V gene end was trimmed by 8 bases and the J gene end by 0 bases; junction bases not matched to a gene: 8. The clonotype comes from a man aged 65-85 years with active or convalescent COVID-19. The rearrangement joins TRBV30 to TRBJ1-2; 8 bases fit TRBD1. The specimen was peripheral blood. The CDR3 DNA is TGTGCCGGGGTGAGACAGGGGACTAACTATGGCTACACCTTC. Translating it yields CAGVRQGTNYGYTF.